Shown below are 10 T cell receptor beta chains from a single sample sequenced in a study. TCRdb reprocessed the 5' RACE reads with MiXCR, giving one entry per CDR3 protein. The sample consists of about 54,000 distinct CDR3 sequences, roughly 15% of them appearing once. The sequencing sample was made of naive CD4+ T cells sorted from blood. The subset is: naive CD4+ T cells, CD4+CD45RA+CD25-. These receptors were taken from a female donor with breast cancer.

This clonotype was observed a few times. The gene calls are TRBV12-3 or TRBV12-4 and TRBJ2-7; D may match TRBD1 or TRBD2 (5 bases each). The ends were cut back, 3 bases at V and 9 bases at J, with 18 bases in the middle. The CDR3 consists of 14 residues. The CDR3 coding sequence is TGTGCCAGCAGTTTGTCATCCCTCCCGGGGCGGCAGTACTTC. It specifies CASSLSSLPGRQYF.

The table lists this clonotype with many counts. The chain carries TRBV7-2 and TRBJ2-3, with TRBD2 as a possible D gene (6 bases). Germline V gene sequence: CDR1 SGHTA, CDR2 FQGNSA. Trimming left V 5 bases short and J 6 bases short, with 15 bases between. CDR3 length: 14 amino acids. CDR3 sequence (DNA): TGTGCCAGCAGCCTACGGACCAGCGGGGATACGCAGTATTTT. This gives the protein CASSLRTSGDTQYF.

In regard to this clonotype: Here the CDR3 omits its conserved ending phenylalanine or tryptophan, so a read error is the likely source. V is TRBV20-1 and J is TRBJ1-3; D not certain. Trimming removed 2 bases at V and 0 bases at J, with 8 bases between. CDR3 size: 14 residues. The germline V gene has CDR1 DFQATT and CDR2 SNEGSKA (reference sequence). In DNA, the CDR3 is TGCAGTGCTAGACCGATGAGCTCTGGAAACACCATATATTCT. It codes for CSARPMSSGNTIYS.

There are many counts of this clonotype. The CDR3 DNA reads TGCAGTGCTAGACCTCCCTGGGGGGGCCAGGGGGGCGAGACCCAGTACTTC. This gives the protein CSARPPWGGQGGETQYF. This rearrangement joins TRBV20-1 to TRBJ2-5; possibly TRBD1 or TRBD2 for D (7 bases each). V lost 2 bases and J lost 5, with 24 bases in between. The germline V gene has CDR1 DFQATT and CDR2 SNEGSKA (reference sequence). This CDR3 region has 17 residues.

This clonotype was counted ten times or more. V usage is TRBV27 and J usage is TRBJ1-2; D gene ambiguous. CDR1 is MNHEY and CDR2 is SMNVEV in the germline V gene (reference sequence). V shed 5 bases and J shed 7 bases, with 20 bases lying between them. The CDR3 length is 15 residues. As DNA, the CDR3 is TGTGCCAGCAGTCAATTCCCCAGAGGGTACAGTGGCTACACCTTC. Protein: CASSQFPRGYSGYTF.

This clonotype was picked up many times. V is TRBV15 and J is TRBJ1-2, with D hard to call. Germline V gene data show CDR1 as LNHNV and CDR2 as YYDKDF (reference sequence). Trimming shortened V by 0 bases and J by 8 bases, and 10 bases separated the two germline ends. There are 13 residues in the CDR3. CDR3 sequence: CATSRERREGYTF. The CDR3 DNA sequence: TGTGCCACCAGCAGAGAGAGGCGAGAGGGCTACACCTTC.

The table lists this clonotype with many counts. The CDR3 reads CASSLSSPNYGYTF. The CDR3 region has the DNA TGTGCCAGCAGCTTATCGTCACCTAACTATGGCTACACCTTC. The rearrangement links TRBV7-2 to TRBJ1-2; D is ambiguous. V was clipped by 2 bases and J by 0 bases, with 7 bases between them. The CDR3 has 14 residues. Germline CDR1 SGHTA, CDR2 FQGNSA.

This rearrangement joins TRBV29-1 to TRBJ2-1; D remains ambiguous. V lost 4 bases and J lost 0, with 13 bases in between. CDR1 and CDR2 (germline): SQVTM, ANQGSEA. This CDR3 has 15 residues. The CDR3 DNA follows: TGCAGCGTTGTTAGGGCCCCCAGCTCCTACAATGAGCAGTTCTTC. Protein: CSVVRAPSSYNEQFF.

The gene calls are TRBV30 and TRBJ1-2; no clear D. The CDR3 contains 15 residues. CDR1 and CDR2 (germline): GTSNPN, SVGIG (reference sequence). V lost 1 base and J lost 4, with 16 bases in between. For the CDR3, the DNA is TGTGCCTGGAGTGGAGTACGAACCCGTGGCTATGGCTACACCTTC. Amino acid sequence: CAWSGVRTRGYGYTF.

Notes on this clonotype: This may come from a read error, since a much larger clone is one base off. CDR3 nucleotides: TGTGCCAGCCGCGGGGTTAGGGCAAACACCGGGGAGCTGTTTTTT. Its translation is CASRGVRANTGELFF. The chain recombines TRBV9 with TRBJ2-2, with D maybe TRBD2 (6 bases). Trimming took 7 bases from V and 2 from J, leaving 15 bases between them. The CDR3 extends over 15 amino acids. CDR1 and CDR2 (germline): SGDLS, YYNGEE.